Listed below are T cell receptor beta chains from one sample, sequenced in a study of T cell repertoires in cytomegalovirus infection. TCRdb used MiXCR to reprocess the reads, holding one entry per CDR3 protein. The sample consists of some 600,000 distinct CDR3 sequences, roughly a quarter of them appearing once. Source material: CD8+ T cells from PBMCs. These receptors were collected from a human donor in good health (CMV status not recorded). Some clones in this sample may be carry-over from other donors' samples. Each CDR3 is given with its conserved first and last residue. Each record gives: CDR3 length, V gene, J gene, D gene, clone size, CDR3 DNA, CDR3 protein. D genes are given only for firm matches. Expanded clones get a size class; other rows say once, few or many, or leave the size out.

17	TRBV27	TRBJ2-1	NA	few	TGTGCCAGCAGTCAATATCCGGGACTCCCGGGGAGCAATGAGCAGTTCTTC	CASSQYPGLPGSNEQFF
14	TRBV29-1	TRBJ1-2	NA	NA	TGCAGCGTTGAAGATTGGCGCGCGGACTATGGCTACACCTTC	CSVEDWRADYGYTF
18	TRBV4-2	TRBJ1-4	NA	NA	TGTGCCAGCAGCCAAGTAACGGCATACGGGTCCCAAAATGAAAAACTGTTTTTT	CASSQVTAYGSQNEKLFF
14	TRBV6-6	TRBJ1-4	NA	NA	TGTGCCAGCAATATCCTCGGTCCAGATGAAAAACTGTTTTTT	CASNILGPDEKLFF
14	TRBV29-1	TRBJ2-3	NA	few	TGCAGCGTTGAAGGACAGGCGGGCACAGATACGCAGTATTTT	CSVEGQAGTDTQYF
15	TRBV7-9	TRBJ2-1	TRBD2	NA	TGTGCCAGCAGCGTGCGGGGGGGGGTCTACAATGAGCAGTTCTTC	CASSVRGGVYNEQFF
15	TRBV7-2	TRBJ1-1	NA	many	TGTGCCAGCAGCTTAGGGGCGGGGTGGGACACTGAAGCTTTCTTT	CASSLGAGWDTEAFF
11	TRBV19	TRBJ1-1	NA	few	TGTGCCAGTAGTATGAACTTTGAAGCTTTCTTT	CASSMNFEAFF
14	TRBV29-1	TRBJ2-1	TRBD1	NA	TGCAGCGTTAGTACAGGGGGCTCCTACAATGAGCAGTTCTTC	CSVSTGGSYNEQFF
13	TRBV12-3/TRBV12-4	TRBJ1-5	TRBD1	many	TGTGCCAGCAGCGGGACAGGCAATCAGCCCCAGCATTTT	CASSGTGNQPQHF
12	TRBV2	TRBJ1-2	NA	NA	TGTGCCAGCCTATTACAGAGCTTAGGCTACACCTTC	CASLLQSLGYTF
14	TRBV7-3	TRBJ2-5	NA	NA	TGTGCCAGCAGCTTAAGTAGCACCCAAGAGACCCAGTACTTC	CASSLSSTQETQYF
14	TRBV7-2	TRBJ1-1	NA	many	TGTGCCAGCAGCTCCTCCGGGGGTACCACTGAAGCTTTCTTT	CASSSSGGTTEAFF
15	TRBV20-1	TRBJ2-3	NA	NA	TGCAGTGCTAGAGATTACGAAGGCCTCACAGATACGCAGTATTTT	CSARDYEGLTDTQYF
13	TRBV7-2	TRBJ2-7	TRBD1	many	TGTGCCAGCAGGACAGGGACAGACTACGAGCAGTACTTC	CASRTGTDYEQYF
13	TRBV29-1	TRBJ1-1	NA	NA	TGCAGCGTTGAAGAGGGTCTGATCACTGAAGCTTTCTTT	CSVEEGLITEAFF
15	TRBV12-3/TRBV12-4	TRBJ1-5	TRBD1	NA	TGTGCCAGCAGTGTTCGGGGACAGGTTAATCAGCCCCAGCATTTT	CASSVRGQVNQPQHF
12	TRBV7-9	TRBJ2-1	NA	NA	TGTGCCAGCAGCTCGGGACTGCCCCTGCAGTTCTTC	CASSSGLPLQFF
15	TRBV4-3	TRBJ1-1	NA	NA	TGCGCCAGCAGCCATTTCTGGGGCCCGAACACTGAAGCTTTCTTT	CASSHFWGPNTEAFF
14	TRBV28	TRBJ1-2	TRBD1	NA	TGTGCCATCGAGGACAGGGAAGGGATCTATGGCTACACCTTC	CAIEDREGIYGYTF
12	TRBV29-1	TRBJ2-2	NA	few	TGCAGCGTTGTCGGGAACACCGGGGAGCTGTTTTTT	CSVVGNTGELFF
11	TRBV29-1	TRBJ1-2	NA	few	TGCAGCGTTGACAGGGGTTATGGCTACACCTTC	CSVDRGYGYTF
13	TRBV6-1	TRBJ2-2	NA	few	TGTGCCAGCAGTGACTTCCTCACCGGGGAGCTGTTTTTT	CASSDFLTGELFF
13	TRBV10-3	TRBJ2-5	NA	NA	TGTGCCATCAGTGAGCCTCGTCAAGAGACCCAGTACTTC	CAISEPRQETQYF
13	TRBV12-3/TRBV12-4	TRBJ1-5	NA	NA	TGTGCCAGCAGTGCTTGGGGGGATCAGCCCCAGCATTTT	CASSAWGDQPQHF
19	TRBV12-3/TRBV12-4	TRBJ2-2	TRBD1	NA	TGTGCCAGCAGTGCCCACAGGGGGCGTTCAGCCACGAACATCGGGGAGCTGTTTTTT	CASSAHRGRSATNIGELFF
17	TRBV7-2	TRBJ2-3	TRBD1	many	TGTGCCAGCAGCTTAGCAGGGGACAGAGCTAGCACAGATACGCAGTATTTT	CASSLAGDRASTDTQYF
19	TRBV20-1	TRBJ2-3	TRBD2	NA	TGCAGTGCTAGATTGGCAATTATCTACACTAGCGGAAGCACAGATACGCAGTATTTT	CSARLAIIYTSGSTDTQYF
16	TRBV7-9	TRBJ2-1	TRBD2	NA	TGTGCCAGCAGCCCGAAAAGCGGGGGGGCGTCGAATGAGCAGTTCTTC	CASSPKSGGASNEQFF
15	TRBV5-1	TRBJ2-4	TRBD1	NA	TGCGCCAGCAGCCCCGACAGGGGGAAGGAAAACATTCAGTACTTC	CASSPDRGKENIQYF
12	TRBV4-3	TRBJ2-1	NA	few	TGCGCCAGCAGCCAACTCGGGGACGAGCAGTTCTTC	CASSQLGDEQFF
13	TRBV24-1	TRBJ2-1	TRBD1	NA	TGTGCCACCCGGGACAGCTCCTACAATGAGCAGTTCTTC	CATRDSSYNEQFF
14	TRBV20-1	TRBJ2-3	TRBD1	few	TGCAGTGCTAGTGGACAGGTGCGCACAGATACGCAGTATTTT	CSASGQVRTDTQYF
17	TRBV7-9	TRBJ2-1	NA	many	TGTGCCAGCAGCTATAAAATACGACATAAAGCCTACAATGAGCAGTTCTTC	CASSYKIRHKAYNEQFF
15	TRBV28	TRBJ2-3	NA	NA	TGTGCCAGCAGTCCCTTTTCGACTAGATTGGATACGCAGTATTTT	CASSPFSTRLDTQYF
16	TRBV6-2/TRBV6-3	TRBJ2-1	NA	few	TGTGCCAGCAGCTTAGTGAGGGGGGTCTCCTACAATGAGCAGTTCTTC	CASSLVRGVSYNEQFF
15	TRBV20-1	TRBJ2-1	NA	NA	TGCAGTGCCCAGATTATAGCGGCCGCCTACAATGAGCAGTTCTTC	CSAQIIAAAYNEQFF
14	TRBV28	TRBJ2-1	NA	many	TGTGCCAGCAGCCCGTCGGGCCCCTACAATGAGCAGTTCTTC	CASSPSGPYNEQFF
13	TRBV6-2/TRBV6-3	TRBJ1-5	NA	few	TGTGCCAGTCAGGTGGCGGGCAATCAGCCCCAGCATTTT	CASQVAGNQPQHF
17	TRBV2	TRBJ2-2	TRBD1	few	TGTGCCAGCACTCTGGGGGAGCGACAGGGAAACACCGGGGAGCTGTTTTTT	CASTLGERQGNTGELFF
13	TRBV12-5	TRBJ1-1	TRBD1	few	TGTGCTAGTGGATGGACAGGGAGCACTGAAGCTTTCTTT	CASGWTGSTEAFF
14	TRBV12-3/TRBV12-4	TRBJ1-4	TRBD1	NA	TGTGCCAGCAGATCGGACAGGGGTGGAGAAAAACTGTTTTTT	CASRSDRGGEKLFF
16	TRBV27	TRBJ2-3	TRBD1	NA	TGTGCCAGCAGTGAGGAGACAGGGGGCCCTTTGGATACGCAGTATTTT	CASSEETGGPLDTQYF